The 12 T cell receptor beta chains below were found in one sample sequenced in a study of blood T cell repertoires in COVID-19. The method was immunoSEQ multiplex PCR; TCRdb's version includes in-frame clones alone and lacks a portion of them. The table records about 380,000 clones, about 90% of them present only once. Sequenced input: peripheral blood. The receptors were gathered from a man younger than 35 with active or convalescent COVID-19.

The V gene is TRBV29-1, the J gene TRBJ2-1, with 14 bases fitting TRBD2. Germline V gives CDR1 SQVTM, CDR2 ANQGSEA. The CDR3 covers 16 residues. J gave up 0 bases and V 6 bases, and 4 bases lay outside the gene matches. The CDR3 protein is CSVRGLAGDSYNEQFF. The DNA of the CDR3 is TGCAGCGTGAGGGGACTAGCGGGAGACTCCTACAATGAGCAGTTCTTC.

V gene TRBV6-5 combines with J gene TRBJ1-2; the match to TRBD1 covers 8 bases. The length of the CDR3 is 14 residues. V shed 7 bases and J 7 bases; nucleotides not matched to a gene: 11. Germline values: CDR1 MNHEY, CDR2 SVGAGI. The CDR3 region has the DNA TGTGCCAGCACCCTCGACAGGGGAACGGGTGGCTACACCTTC. This gives the protein CASTLDRGTGGYTF.

This clone came up once. This chain uses TRBV24-1 with TRBJ2-3, with 9 bases that match TRBD2. CDR1 and CDR2 from the germline V gene are KGHDR and SFDVKD. V shed 3 bases and J 0 bases; nucleotides not matched to a gene: 6. CDR3 length equals 17 residues. The CDR3 spells CATSDPGTSLSTDTQYF. CDR3 coding DNA: TGTGCCACCAGTGATCCGGGGACTAGCCTGAGCACAGATACGCAGTATTTT.

The gene calls are TRBV28 and TRBJ2-3; 11 bases are a match to TRBD2. CDR3 length equals 17 residues. V lost 6 bases, J lost 2 bases, and 10 bases stayed unmatched. Germline loops: CDR1 MDHEN, CDR2 SYDVKM. CDR3 DNA: TGTGCCAGCAGCTTGCTAGCGGGGGGCCCTCCCACAGATACGCAGTATTTT. Its translation is CASSLLAGGPPTDTQYF.

This chain uses TRBV6-5 with TRBJ2-3; the match to TRBD2 covers 11 bases. The CDR3 has 14 residues. Germline assignment: CDR1 MNHEY and CDR2 SVGAGI. V was pared by 5 bases and J by 3 bases, with 1 base of the junction left unmatched. The CDR3 reads CASSLAGGTDTQYF. The CDR3 bases are TGTGCCAGCAGTCTAGCGGGGGGAACAGATACGCAGTATTTT.

This clone was recorded once. The gene calls are TRBV6-2 or TRBV6-3 and TRBJ1-5, with TRBD1 as a possible D gene (5 bases). Trimming pared 2 bases from V and 2 bases from J, leaving 10 bases between. The CDR3 is made up of 15 amino acids. CDR1 and CDR2 from the germline V gene are MNHEY and SVGEGT. The CDR3 nucleotides are TGTGCCAGCAGTTACATCCAGGGTGGCAATCAGCCCCAGCATTTT. Its translation is CASSYIQGGNQPQHF.

The chain uses TRBV9 and TRBJ2-2; weak D call: TRBD2 (6 bases). V shed 5 bases and J shed 2 bases, with 10 bases lying between them. CDR1 SGDLS and CDR2 YYNGEE come from the germline V gene. The CDR3 runs 14 residues. The CDR3 reads CASRGSGNTGELFF. The CDR3 DNA is TGTGCCAGCAGAGGTAGCGGAAACACCGGGGAGCTGTTTTTT.

V usage is TRBV24-1 and J usage is TRBJ1-1; D is undetermined. V was shortened by 4 bases and J by 1 base, with 12 bases between the two germline ends. The germline V gene has CDR1 KGHDR and CDR2 SFDVKD. The CDR3 is made up of 15 amino acids. CDR3 protein: CATSEGGKGNTEAFF. The CDR3 DNA sequence: TGTGCCACCAGTGAGGGCGGGAAAGGGAACACTGAAGCTTTCTTT.

The chain couples TRBV6-5 to TRBJ2-7; no clear D. The CDR3 has 13 residues. CDR1 and CDR2 (germline): MNHEY, SVGAGI. The ends were cut back, 10 bases at V and 3 bases at J, with 16 bases in the middle. The CDR3 region has the DNA TGTGCCACCGCCCCCAACCAGGTCTACGAGCAGTACTTC. This encodes CATAPNQVYEQYF.

The gene calls are TRBV7-9 and TRBJ1-5; 7 nucleotides align to TRBD1. Germline loops: CDR1 SEHNR, CDR2 FQNEAQ (reference sequence). The CDR3 has 13 residues. The V gene end was trimmed by 2 bases and the J gene end by 7 bases; junction bases not matched to a gene: 2. For the CDR3, the DNA is TGTGCCAGCAGCTTAACGACAGGGCAGCCCCAGCATTTT. Protein product: CASSLTTGQPQHF.

The V gene is TRBV7-2, the J gene TRBJ1-4; no clear D gene. The V and J ends lost 5 bases and 8 bases respectively, with 15 bases between them. This CDR3 is built from 14 residues. CDR1 SGHTA and CDR2 FQGNSA come from the germline V gene. The CDR3 nucleotides read TGTGCCAGCAGCATCCAGGAGGGCCGAGAAAAACTGTTTTTT. Translation: CASSIQEGREKLFF.

The rearrangement links TRBV30 to TRBJ2-3; D is ambiguous. Germline lookup yields CDR1 GTSNPN and CDR2 SVGIG (reference sequence). This CDR3 contains 12 residues. V was pared by 3 bases and J by 3 bases, with 7 bases between. The CDR3 DNA reads TGTGCCTGGAGCCCCGTTACAGATACGCAGTATTTT. Protein sequence: CAWSPVTDTQYF.